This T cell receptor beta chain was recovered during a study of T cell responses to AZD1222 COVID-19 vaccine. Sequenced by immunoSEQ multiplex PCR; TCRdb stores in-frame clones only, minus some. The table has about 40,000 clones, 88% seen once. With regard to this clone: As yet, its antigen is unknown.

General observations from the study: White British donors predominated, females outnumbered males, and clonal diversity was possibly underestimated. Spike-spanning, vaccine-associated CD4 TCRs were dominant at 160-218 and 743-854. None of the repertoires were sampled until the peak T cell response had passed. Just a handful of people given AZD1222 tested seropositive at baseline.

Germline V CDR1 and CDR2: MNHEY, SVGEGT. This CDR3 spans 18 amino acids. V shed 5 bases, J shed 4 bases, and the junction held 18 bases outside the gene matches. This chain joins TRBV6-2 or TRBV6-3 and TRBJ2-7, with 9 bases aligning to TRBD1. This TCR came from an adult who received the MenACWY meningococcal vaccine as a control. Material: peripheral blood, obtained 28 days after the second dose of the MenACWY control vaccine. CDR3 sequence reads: CASSTRDRARSKGYEQYF. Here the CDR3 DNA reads TGTGCCAGCAGTACCCGGGACAGGGCCAGATCGAAGGGATACGAGCAGTACTTC.